The 22 T cell receptor beta chains in this list originate from one sample, sequenced in a study of cytomegalovirus exposure and HLA in healthy donors. The study ran its PCR with 60 Vbeta and 13 Jbeta primers. Profiled with immunoSEQ multiplex PCR; TCRdb holds only in-frame clones, not every one. The sample holds tens of thousands of clones, about 84% seen once. The specimen was PBMCs. These receptors all come from a man in his fifties in good health and CMV-seronegative.

The CDR3 DNA is TGTGCCAGCAGTGAATTCATTTCGGGACTCCCCTACGAGCAGTACTTC. It is translated as CASSEFISGLPYEQYF. V gene TRBV6-1 combines with J gene TRBJ2-7, with D perhaps TRBD2 (6 bases). V was shortened by 2 bases and J by 2 bases, with 16 bases between the two germline ends. The CDR3 is 16 residues long. Per germline, CDR1 MNHNS and CDR2 SASEGT.

The chain employs TRBV6-1 and TRBJ2-5; D uncertain. Germline V gene data show CDR1 as MNHNS and CDR2 as SASEGT. The CDR3 has 15 residues. The V end was cut by 3 bases, the J end by 5 bases, with 16 bases between. This CDR3 is CASSDRGLMRETQYF. The CDR3 coding sequence is TGTGCCAGCAGTGATCGAGGCCTAATGCGGGAGACCCAGTACTTC.

The chain recombines TRBV19 with TRBJ1-2, with a weak D call TRBD1 (6 bases). V was shortened by 9 bases and J by 0 bases, with 14 bases between the two germline ends. The CDR3 length is 14 residues. CDR1 is LNHDA and CDR2 is SQIVND in the germline V gene (reference sequence). The DNA for the CDR3 is TGTGCCAGCACCGGGACAACATCTAACTATGGCTACACCTTC. This gives the protein CASTGTTSNYGYTF.

This chain links TRBV10-3 with TRBJ2-1; D not resolved. CDR1 and CDR2 (germline): ENHRY, SYGVKD. The germline V and J ends were trimmed by 0 bases and 3 bases, with 6 bases remaining between them. This CDR3 comprises 14 residues. The CDR3 sequence: CAISESADYNEQFF. CDR3 bases: TGTGCCATCAGTGAGTCGGCGGACTACAATGAGCAGTTCTTC.

This clone was detected only a few times. The V gene is TRBV18, the J gene TRBJ1-6; TRBD1 matches 7 bases. This CDR3 is built from 15 residues. After removal of 6 bases from V and 4 bases from J, the junction contained 6 bases not matched to a gene. The germline gives CDR1 KGHSH, CDR2 LQKENI. The CDR3 bases are TGTGCCAGCTCTCGACAGGGCCCATATAATTCACCCCTCCACTTT. It specifies CASSRQGPYNSPLHF.

This clone is a singleton in its sample. This sample includes further DNA sequences coding for the same CDR3. This chain joins TRBV5-1 and TRBJ2-7; D is possibly TRBD2 (5 bases). The germline CDR1 and CDR2 sequences are SGHRS and YFSETQ. V gave up 0 bases and J gave up 0 bases, with 10 bases separating them. This CDR3 spans 15 amino acids. In DNA, the CDR3 is TGCGCCAGCAGCTTGGCCTCGGGGAGCTCCTACGAGCAGTACTTC. Translated: CASSLASGSSYEQYF.

V usage is TRBV19 and J usage is TRBJ1-4; maybe TRBD1 (5 bases). This CDR3 is 15 amino acids long. Germline V gene sequence: CDR1 LNHDA, CDR2 SQIVND (reference sequence). The germline V and J ends were trimmed by 5 bases and 6 bases, with 16 bases remaining between them. CDR3 residues: CASSHTRVEDEKLFF. The CDR3 nucleotides are TGTGCCAGTAGTCACACCAGGGTTGAGGATGAAAAACTGTTTTTT.

The chain carries TRBV12-5 and TRBJ2-7; perhaps TRBD1 as D (5 bases). The germline V and J ends were trimmed by 8 bases and 0 bases, with 17 bases remaining between them. The CDR3 sequence is 15 residues long. Germline CDR1 LGHNT, CDR2 FRNRAP. This CDR3 is CASNGAELPSYEQYF. The CDR3 DNA reads TGTGCTAGTAATGGGGCAGAACTGCCCTCCTACGAGCAGTACTTC. Full variable domain (remainder filled in from reference TRBV12-5 and TRBJ2-7): DARVTQTPRHKVTEMGQEVTMRCQPILGHNTVFWYRQTMMQGLELLAYFRNRAPLDDSGMPKDRFSAEMPDATLATLKIQPSEPRDSAVYFCASNGAELPSYEQYFGPGTRLTVT.

V and J are TRBV18 and TRBJ2-5, with 8 bases identical to TRBD2. The germline CDR1 and CDR2 sequences are KGHSH and LQKENI. The CDR3 is made up of 14 amino acids. V gave up 2 bases and J gave up 1 base; unmatched junction bases: 0. In nucleotides, the CDR3 is TGTGCCAGCTCACCAACTAGCGGCCAAGAGACCCAGTACTTC. The encoded protein is CASSPTSGQETQYF.

This rearrangement joins TRBV7-9 to TRBJ2-1, with TRBD2 matching over 13 bases. The CDR3 is 18 amino acids. The ends lost 5 bases at V and 6 bases at J; junction bases unmatched: 13. Looked up from germline, CDR1 is SEHNR and CDR2 is FQNEAQ (reference sequence). CDR3 sequence (DNA): TGTGCCAGCAGCCCCCCATGGACTAGCGGGAGTATAGTCAATGAGCAGTTCTTC. Its protein is CASSPPWTSGSIVNEQFF. Complete variable domain (other parts from reference TRBV7-9 and TRBJ2-1): DTGVSQNPRHKITKRGQNVTFRCDPISEHNRLYWYRQTLGQGPEFLTYFQNEAQLEKSRLLSDRFSAERPKGSFSTLEIQRTEQGDSAMYLCASSPPWTSGSIVNEQFFGPGTRLTVL.

The V gene is TRBV7-8, the J gene TRBJ2-1; D perhaps matches TRBD2 (5 bases). V was pared by 5 bases and J by 0 bases, with 11 bases between. The V gene's germline CDR1 is SGHVS and CDR2 FQNEAQ. The length of the CDR3 is 15 residues. Written as DNA, the CDR3 is TGTGCCAGCAGCAACGGGGTCAGCTCCTACAATGAGCAGTTCTTC. Its translation: CASSNGVSSYNEQFF.

The chain has TRBV7-9 and TRBJ2-7; tentative D call: TRBD1 (6 bases). V was clipped by 1 base and J by 2 bases, with 12 bases between them. Germline CDR1 and CDR2: SEHNR and FQNEAQ (reference sequence). This CDR3 spans 15 amino acids. CDR3 in amino acids: CASSLEGHRAYEQYF. For the CDR3, the DNA is TGTGCCAGCAGCTTAGAAGGTCACAGGGCCTACGAGCAGTACTTC. The complete variable domain, with remaining parts taken from reference TRBV7-9 and TRBJ2-7, reads DTGVSQNPRHKITKRGQNVTFRCDPISEHNRLYWYRQTLGQGPEFLTYFQNEAQLEKSRLLSDRFSAERPKGSFSTLEIQRTEQGDSAMYLCASSLEGHRAYEQYFGPGTRLTVT.

The chain uses TRBV5-5 and TRBJ2-3; 9 bases map to TRBD2. The CDR3 covers 18 residues. The trim removed 2 bases at V and 1 base at J, leaving 11 bases unmatched. The germline CDR1 and CDR2 sequences are SGHKS and YYEKEE (reference sequence). For the CDR3, the DNA is TGTGCCAGCAGCTTAGGTTTGGCTAGCGGGGCCCGCACAGATACGCAGTATTTT. It translates to CASSLGLASGARTDTQYF.

The chain uses TRBV7-3 and TRBJ2-5; D gene ambiguous. V shed 5 bases and J shed 5 bases, with 9 bases lying between them. Germline assignment: CDR1 SGHTA and CDR2 FQGTGA. The CDR3 has 12 residues. As DNA, the CDR3 is TGTGCCAGCAGCCGAGGCCGGGAGACCCAGTACTTC. As protein: CASSRGRETQYF.

The chain combines TRBV10-2 with TRBJ2-5, with 8 bases that match TRBD2. With 4 bases clipped from V and 4 bases from J, the junction kept 5 bases outside the gene matches. The germline V gene has CDR1 WSHSY and CDR2 SAAADI. The CDR3 length is 14 residues. The CDR3 sequence is CASSAGLVIETQYF. In DNA form, the CDR3 reads TGCGCCAGCAGTGCGGGACTAGTGATAGAGACCCAGTACTTC.

The rearrangement joins TRBV18 to TRBJ2-7, with 7 positions matching TRBD1. The CDR3 is made up of 13 amino acids. The germline CDR1 and CDR2 sequences are KGHSH and LQKENI. The V segment lost 3 bases and the J segment 6 bases; nucleotides outside the gene matches: 5. CDR3 sequence (DNA): TGTGCCAGCTCACCTCAGACAGGGTGCGAGCAGTACTTC. This sequence encodes CASSPQTGCEQYF.

To note about this clone: Within the sample, other DNA sequences also encode this same CDR3. The CDR3 is CASSLGAGVSTDTQYF. CDR3 nucleotide sequence: TGTGCCAGCAGCTTGGGAGCGGGAGTATCGACCGATACGCAGTATTTT. The J gene is TRBJ2-3, the V gene TRBV5-4; 8 bases line up with TRBD2. The ends lost 0 bases at V and 6 bases at J; junction bases unmatched: 9. CDR3 length: 16 amino acids. Looked up from germline, CDR1 is SGHNT and CDR2 is YYREEE (reference sequence).

The rearrangement links TRBV7-2 to TRBJ2-1; D perhaps matches TRBD1 (5 bases). The germline CDR1 and CDR2 sequences are SGHTA and FQGNSA. Between the trimmed V and J ends, which lost 5 bases and 4 bases, there was a span of 12 bases. The CDR3 consists of 14 residues. CDR3 loop: CASSNGAGYNEQFF. Here the CDR3 DNA reads TGTGCCAGCAGCAATGGGGCAGGGTACAATGAGCAGTTCTTC.

The genes are TRBV19 and TRBJ1-2; 11 bases align to TRBD1. V lost 6 bases to trimming and J lost 8 bases; unmatched junction nucleotides: 5. CDR1 and CDR2 (germline): LNHDA, SQIVND (reference sequence). The CDR3 has 13 amino acids. The CDR3 loop reads CASRDRGRRGYTF. Written as DNA, the CDR3 is TGTGCCAGTAGGGACAGGGGGCGAAGAGGCTACACCTTC. The variable domain in full, completed from reference TRBV19 and TRBJ1-2, reads DGGITQSPKYLFRKEGQNVTLSCEQNLNHDAMYWYRQDPGQGLRLIYYSQIVNDFQKGDIAEGYSVSREKKESFPLTVTSAQKNPTAFYLCASRDRGRRGYTFGSGTRLTVV.

The chain recombines TRBV7-2 with TRBJ2-3; the match to TRBD2 covers 8 bases. The germline gives CDR1 SGHTA, CDR2 FQGNSA. CDR3 length: 15 residues. Unmatched junction bases numbered 7, after V lost 3 bases and J lost 5 bases. In DNA, the CDR3 is TGTGCCAGCAGCTTTGACGGGAGGGCCATAGATACGCAGTATTTT. This gives the protein CASSFDGRAIDTQYF.

The chain combines TRBV7-2 with TRBJ1-5; 7 bases align to TRBD1. The CDR3 extends over 13 amino acids. V trimming: 5 bases; J trimming: 11 bases; junction bases outside the gene matches: 9. Germline V gene data show CDR1 as SGHTA and CDR2 as FQGNSA. The CDR3 loop reads CASSPTGAWAQHF. CDR3 nucleotides: TGTGCCAGCAGCCCTACAGGGGCCTGGGCCCAGCATTTT. The whole variable domain, filled in from reference TRBV7-2 and TRBJ1-5, reads GAGVSQSPSNKVTEKGKDVELRCDPISGHTALYWYRQSLGQGLEFLIYFQGNSAPDKSGLPSDRFSAERTGGSVSTLTIQRTQQEDSAVYLCASSPTGAWAQHFGDGTRLSIL.

The chain uses TRBV2 and TRBJ2-1; TRBD1 aligns across 9 bases. Looked up from germline, CDR1 is SNHLY and CDR2 is FYNNEI. This CDR3 comprises 15 residues. V trimming: 5 bases; J trimming: 5 bases; junction bases outside the gene matches: 7. The CDR3 nucleotides are TGTGCCAGCAGTTACCGGGACAGGGTAAACAATGAGCAGTTCTTC. Protein sequence: CASSYRDRVNNEQFF.